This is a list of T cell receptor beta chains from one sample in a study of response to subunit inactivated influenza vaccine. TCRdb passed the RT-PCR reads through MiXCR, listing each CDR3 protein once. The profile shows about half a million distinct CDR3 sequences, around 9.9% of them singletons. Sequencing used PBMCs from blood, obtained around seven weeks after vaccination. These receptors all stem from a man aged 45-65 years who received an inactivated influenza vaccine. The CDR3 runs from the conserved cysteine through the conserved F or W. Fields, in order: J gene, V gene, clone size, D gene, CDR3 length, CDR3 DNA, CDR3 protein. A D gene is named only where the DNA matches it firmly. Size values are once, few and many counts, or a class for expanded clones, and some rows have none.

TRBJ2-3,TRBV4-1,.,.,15,TGCGCCAGCAGCCAAAAAGCGGCGCGCACAGATACGCAGTATTTT,CASSQKAARTDTQYF
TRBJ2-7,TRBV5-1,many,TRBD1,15,TGCGCCAGCAGCTTTTGGACAGGGGAGGCCTACGAGCAGTACTTC,CASSFWTGEAYEQYF
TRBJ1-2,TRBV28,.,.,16,TGTGCCAGCAGTTTGTTATACAGCGCTTCTAACTATGGCTACACCTTC,CASSLLYSASNYGYTF
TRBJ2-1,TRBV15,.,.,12,TGTGCCACCAGCAGTGCCTACAATGAGCAGTTCTTC,CATSSAYNEQFF
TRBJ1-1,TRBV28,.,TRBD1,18,TGTGCCAGCAGCGGTCCCGGGACAGGGAACGAAATGAACACTGAAGCTTTCTTT,CASSGPGTGNEMNTEAFF
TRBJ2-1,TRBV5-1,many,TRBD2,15,TGCGCCAGCAGCTGGGGACTAGCGGAGCACAATGAGCAGTTCTTC,CASSWGLAEHNEQFF
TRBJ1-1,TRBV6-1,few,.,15,TGTGCCAGCAGTCCCTCAGCCTTTGGAAGGTCTGAAGCTTTCTTT,CASSPSAFGRSEAFF
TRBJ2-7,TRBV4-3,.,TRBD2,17,TGCGCCAGCAGCCAAGATTCAATTGCGGGAGGAATCTACGAGCAGTACTTC,CASSQDSIAGGIYEQYF
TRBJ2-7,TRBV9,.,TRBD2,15,TGTGCCAGCAGCGTAGCGGGACTAGGATACGAAGAGCAGTACTTC,CASSVAGLGYEEQYF
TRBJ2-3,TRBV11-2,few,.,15,TGTGCCAGCAGCTTGGTTGGCCAGACCACAGATACGCAGTATTTT,CASSLVGQTTDTQYF
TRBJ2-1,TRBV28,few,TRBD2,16,TGTGCCAGCAGTGACCTAGCGGGAGGATTTATCTATGAGCAGTTCTTC,CASSDLAGGFIYEQFF
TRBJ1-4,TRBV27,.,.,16,TGTGCCAGCAGAGGGGGGGCGGGCGCAACTAATGAAAAACTGTTTTTT,CASRGGAGATNEKLFF
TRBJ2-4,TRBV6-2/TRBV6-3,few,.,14,TGTGCCAGCAGTGGGTGGCAGGGGAAGAGCATTCAGTACTTC,CASSGWQGKSIQYF
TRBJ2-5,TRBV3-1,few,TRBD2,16,TGTGCCAGCAGCCCTCGACTAGCGGGCGTCCAAGAGACCCAGTACTTC,CASSPRLAGVQETQYF
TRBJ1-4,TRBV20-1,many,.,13,TGCAGTGCTTCAAGGCAAACTAATGAAAAACTGTTTTTT,CSASRQTNEKLFF
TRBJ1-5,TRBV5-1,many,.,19,TGCGCCAGCAGCTTTGGGTGGCAGGGAAGACGGAGTAGCAATCAGCCCCAGCATTTT,CASSFGWQGRRSSNQPQHF
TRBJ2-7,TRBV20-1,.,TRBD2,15,TGCAGTGCTAATTACCGTGGGACTAGCAATGACGAGCAGTACTTC,CSANYRGTSNDEQYF
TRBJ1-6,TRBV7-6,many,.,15,TGTGCCAGCAGCTTAAGGCCGGGAGGTAATTCACCCCTCCACTTT,CASSLRPGGNSPLHF
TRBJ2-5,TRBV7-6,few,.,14,TGTGCCAGCACCTTAAGGGGAGCTCAAGAGACCCAGTACTTC,CASTLRGAQETQYF
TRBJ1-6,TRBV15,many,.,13,TGTGCCACCAGCAATATCCGGGGTTCACCCCTCCACTTT,CATSNIRGSPLHF
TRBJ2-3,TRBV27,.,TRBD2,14,TGTGCCAGCAGTTTTGCGGGAGCTACAGATACGCAGTATTTT,CASSFAGATDTQYF
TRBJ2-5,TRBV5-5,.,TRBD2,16,TGTGCCAGCAGCTTGGTGGGGGGGATCGTTGGAGAGACCCAGTACTTC,CASSLVGGIVGETQYF
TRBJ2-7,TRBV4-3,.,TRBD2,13,TGCGCCAGCAGCCGAACAGCGGGGGACGAGCAGTACTTC,CASSRTAGDEQYF
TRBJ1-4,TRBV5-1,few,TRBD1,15,TGCGCCAGCAGCTTCCTAGGACAGGGGAATGAAAAACTGTTTTTT,CASSFLGQGNEKLFF
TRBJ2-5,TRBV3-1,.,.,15,TGTGCCAGCAGCCAACTTACAGGCAGAGCGGAGACCCAGTACTTC,CASSQLTGRAETQYF
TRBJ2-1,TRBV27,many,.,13,TGTGCCAGCAGTTTATCGGGCAGGGATGAGCAGTTCTTC,CASSLSGRDEQFF
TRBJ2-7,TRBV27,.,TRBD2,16,TGTGCCAGCAGCCGAGTCTACGCGGGGGGGCGGTACGAGCAGTACTTC,CASSRVYAGGRYEQYF
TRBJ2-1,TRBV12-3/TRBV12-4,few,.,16,TGTGCCAGCAGCCGAGGGGCGGGAAGGGGTTATAATGAGCAGTTCTTC,CASSRGAGRGYNEQFF
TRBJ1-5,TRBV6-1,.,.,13,TGTGCCAGCAGCCGGACCCCTCAACAGCCCCAGCATTTT,CASSRTPQQPQHF
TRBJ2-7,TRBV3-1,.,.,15,TGTGCCAGCAGCCAAGACTGGGCCTCAACCTACGAGCAGTACTTC,CASSQDWASTYEQYF
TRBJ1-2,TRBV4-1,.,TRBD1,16,TGCGCCAGCAGCCAAGGTCCGGGACAGAATAACTATGGCTACACCTTC,CASSQGPGQNNYGYTF
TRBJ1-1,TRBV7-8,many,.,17,TGTGCCAGCAGCTTAGCTGGGTCAGGGAGTATGAACACTGAAGCTTTCTTT,CASSLAGSGSMNTEAFF
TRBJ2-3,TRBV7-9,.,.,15,TGTGCCAGCAGCCACGTTGGGCAGGATTTAGATACGCAGTATTTT,CASSHVGQDLDTQYF
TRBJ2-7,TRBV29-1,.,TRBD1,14,TGCAGCATACTATCAGGGGGATCGAACTACGAGCAGTACTTC,CSILSGGSNYEQYF
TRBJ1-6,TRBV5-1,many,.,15,TGCGCCAGCAGCTTGGGGGCGCTCAGGGATTCACCCCTCCACTTT,CASSLGALRDSPLHF
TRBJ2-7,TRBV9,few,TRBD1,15,TGTGCCAGCAGCGGGACAGGGACAGAGGCCTACGAGCAGTACTTC,CASSGTGTEAYEQYF
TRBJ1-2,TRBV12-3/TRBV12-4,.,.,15,TGTGCCAGCAGTTTAGGCTCCGGGACTCCCTATGGCTACACCTTC,CASSLGSGTPYGYTF
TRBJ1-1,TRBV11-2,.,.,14,TGTGCCAGCAGAGAGGTTAGGGCGCGGACTGAAGCTTTCTTT,CASREVRARTEAFF
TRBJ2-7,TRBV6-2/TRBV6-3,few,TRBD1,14,TGTGCCAGCAGACAGGGACAGCACTCCTACGAGCAGTACTTC,CASRQGQHSYEQYF
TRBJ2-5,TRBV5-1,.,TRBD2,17,TGCGCCAGCAGCTTTTTGTTAGCGGGGACGGCCGGGGAGACCCAGTACTTC,CASSFLLAGTAGETQYF
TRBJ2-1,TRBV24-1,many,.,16,TGTGCCACCAGTGATTTTCCCGGGGGCGGTTACAATGAGCAGTTCTTC,CATSDFPGGGYNEQFF
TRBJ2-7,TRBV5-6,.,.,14,TGTGCCAGCAGCTTCGGCCTAGTAGCGTTCGAGCAGTACTTC,CASSFGLVAFEQYF
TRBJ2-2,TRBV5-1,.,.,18,TGCGCCAGCAGCTTGCCAACCTCGCACTGGGGTAACACCGGGGAGCTGTTTTTT,CASSLPTSHWGNTGELFF
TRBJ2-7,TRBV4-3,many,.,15,TGCGCCAGCAGCCAAGATTTAGGACTTCTCTACGAGCAGTACTTC,CASSQDLGLLYEQYF
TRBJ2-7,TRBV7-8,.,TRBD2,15,TGTGCCAGCAGCGCAGCCAGCGGGACCAGATACGAGCAGTACTTC,CASSAASGTRYEQYF
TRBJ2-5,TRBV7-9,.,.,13,TGTGCCAGCAGCTTGTATGCAGAAGAGACCCAGTACTTC,CASSLYAEETQYF
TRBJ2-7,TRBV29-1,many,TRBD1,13,TGCAGCGTGGGGACAGGAAGGGAGTACGAGCAGTACTTC,CSVGTGREYEQYF
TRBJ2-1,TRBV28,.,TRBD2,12,TGTGCCAGCAGTCCTCTCGGCGGGAGTTGTCTCTTC,CASSPLGGSCLF
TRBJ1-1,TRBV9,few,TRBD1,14,TGTGCCAGCAGCGTGGCAGGGGGCCTGACTGAAGCTTTCTTT,CASSVAGGLTEAFF
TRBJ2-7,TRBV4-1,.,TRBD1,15,TGCGCCAGCAGCCAAGTTGGGACAGGGGTTTACGAGCAGTACTTC,CASSQVGTGVYEQYF
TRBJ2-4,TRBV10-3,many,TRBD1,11,TGTGCCGTCCAGGGGGTGGACATTCAGTACTTC,CAVQGVDIQYF
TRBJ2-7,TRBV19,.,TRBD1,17,TGTGCCAGTAGTATTAGAGGACAGGGTCAGACCTCCTACGAGCAGTACTTC,CASSIRGQGQTSYEQYF
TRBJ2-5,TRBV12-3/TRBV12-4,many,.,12,TGTGCCAGCAGTTTGGGCCAAGAGACCCAGTACTTC,CASSLGQETQYF
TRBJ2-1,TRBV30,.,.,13,TGTGCCTGGAGTGTGGGACGGTACAATGAGCAGTTCTTC,CAWSVGRYNEQFF
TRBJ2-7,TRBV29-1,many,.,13,TGCAGCGTTGAAGGGACAGCTCCCTACGAGCAGTACTTC,CSVEGTAPYEQYF
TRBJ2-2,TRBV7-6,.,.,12,TGTGCCAGCAGCTTTTCGTCCGGGGAGCTGTTTTTT,CASSFSSGELFF
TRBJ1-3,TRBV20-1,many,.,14,TGCAGTGCTAGAGCCGGGGCCCCTGGAAACACCATATATTTT,CSARAGAPGNTIYF
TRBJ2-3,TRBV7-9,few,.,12,TGTGCCAGCAGCCGGACGGAAGATACGCAGTATTTT,CASSRTEDTQYF
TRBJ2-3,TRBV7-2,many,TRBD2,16,TGTGCCAGCAGCTTAAGGACCAGCGGGAGTGCAGATACGCAGTATTTT,CASSLRTSGSADTQYF
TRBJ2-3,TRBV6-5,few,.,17,TGTGCCAGCAGTTACAACAAAGGGGGACGGGGGACAGATACGCAGTATTTT,CASSYNKGGRGTDTQYF